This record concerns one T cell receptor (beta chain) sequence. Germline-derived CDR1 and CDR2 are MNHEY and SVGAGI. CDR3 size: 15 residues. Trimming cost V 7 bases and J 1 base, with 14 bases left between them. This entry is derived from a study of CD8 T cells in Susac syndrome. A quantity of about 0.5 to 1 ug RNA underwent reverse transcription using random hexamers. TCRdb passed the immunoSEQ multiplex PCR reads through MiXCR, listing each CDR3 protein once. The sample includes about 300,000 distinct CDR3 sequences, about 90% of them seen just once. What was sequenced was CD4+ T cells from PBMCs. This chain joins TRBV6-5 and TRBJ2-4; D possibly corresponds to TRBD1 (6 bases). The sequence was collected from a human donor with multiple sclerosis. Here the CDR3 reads CASKPRGRAKNIQYF. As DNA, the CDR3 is TGTGCCAGCAAACCCAGGGGAAGGGCCAAAAACATTCAGTACTTC.